This T cell receptor (beta chain) stems from a study of blood T cell repertoires in COVID-19. Generated by immunoSEQ multiplex PCR, the TCRdb table keeps only in-frame clones and is missing some. The sample holds under 200,000 clones; 60% to 85% are singletons and the top ten take about 8.3%. Trimming at V came to 5 bases and at J to 3 bases, leaving 3 bases not matched to a gene. The CDR3 totals 13 residues. The sample taken for sequencing was peripheral blood. This TCR was recovered from a man in his 60s with acute or convalescent COVID-19. The gene calls are TRBV12-3 or TRBV12-4 and TRBJ1-2; 7 bases match TRBD1. As DNA, the CDR3 is TGTGCCAGCAGTCCCGGGACAGACTATGGCTACACCTTC. Amino acid sequence: CASSPGTDYGYTF.